The 27 T cell receptor beta chains presented below share a single source sample, sequenced in a study of molecular identifiers for immune sequencing clone quantification. One entry per CDR3 protein, called by TCRdb with MiXCR from the PCR reads. The sample holds some 70,000 distinct CDR3 sequences; 18% are singletons and the top ten take about 1.5%. Material: naive CD8+ T cells from blood, with Jurkat cell RNA spiked in. Specified subset: FACS-sorted CD8+CD4-CCR7+CD45RA+ naive T cells. These receptor sequences come from a human donor in good health. Some libraries in this study had Jurkat cell RNA spiked in.

Comments on this clonotype: A read error may produce the germline difference seen at one junction end. The chain carries TRBV19 and TRBJ2-6; D is tentatively TRBD1 or TRBD2 (5 bases each). In germline, CDR1 is LNHDA, CDR2 SQIVND (reference sequence). This CDR3 region has 14 residues. CDR3 DNA: TGTGCCAGCAGACTGGGCTCTGGGACCAACGTCCTGACCTTC. Its protein product is CASRLGSGTNVLTF.

A remark on this clonotype: The junction shows a germline mismatch at one end, possibly a read error. V is TRBV2 and J is TRBJ1-2, with D possibly matching TRBD1 (5 bases). This CDR3 has 15 residues. From germline, CDR1 is SNHLY and CDR2 FYNNEI. CDR3 protein: CASGEDWGPDYGYTF. CDR3 nucleotides: TGTGCCAGCGGTGAAGACTGGGGACCTGACTATGGCTACACCTTC.

This clonotype was counted many times. A read error may produce the germline difference seen at one junction end. The V and J genes are TRBV7-9 and TRBJ2-5, with 8 bases lining up with TRBD1. CDR3 length: 15 residues. Germline CDR1 and CDR2: SEHNR and FQNEAQ (reference sequence). The CDR3 nucleotides are TGTGCCAGCAGCCTAGCCGGGACAGGAAGGGAGACCCAGTACTTC. The encoded protein is CASSLAGTGRETQYF.

Details on this clonotype: The DNA is omitted, as the CDR3 cannot be located on it reliably, and the CDR3 follows TCRdb's listing. The chain couples TRBV12-2 to TRBJ1-2; TRBD1, the table's D call, was not compared with the DNA. TRBV12-2 is termed a pseudogene. The CDR3 extends over 20 residues, inclusive of both ends. CDR3 region: CASRLARVGTGAPWNYGYTF.

This clonotype was counted at least ten times. The CDR3 protein is CASSREYYGYTF. In DNA form, the CDR3 reads TGTGCCAGCAGTAGAGAATACTATGGCTACACCTTC. The chain couples TRBV7-9 to TRBJ1-2; no reliable D call. This CDR3 region has 12 residues. The V end lost 6 bases, the J end lost 3 bases, and 8 bases lay between the germline ends. CDR1 SEHNR and CDR2 FQNEAQ come from the germline V gene (reference sequence).

The rearrangement links TRBV15 to TRBJ1-5; 10 bases fit TRBD1. With V trimmed by 4 bases and J by 5 bases, 8 bases remained unmatched. The V gene's germline CDR1 is LNHNV and CDR2 YYDKDF (reference sequence). This CDR3 is 16 amino acids long. In DNA form, the CDR3 reads TGTGCCACCAGCACAGAACCGGGACAGGGGTATCAGCCCCAGCATTTT. This encodes CATSTEPGQGYQPQHF.

The table lists this clonotype with a few counts. V gene TRBV21-1 combines with J gene TRBJ1-3. TRBV21-1 is tagged as a pseudogene. The CDR3 contains 15 residues. This CDR3 reads CASSSSTWFGNTIYF. Written as DNA, the CDR3 is TGTGCCAGCAGCAGCAGCACGTGGTTTGGAAACACCATATATTTT.

This clonotype was seen a few times. At one end, the junction sequence differs from germline, possibly due to a read error. The genes are TRBV6-1 and TRBJ2-1, with 12 positions matching TRBD2. The germline CDR1 and CDR2 sequences are MNHNS and SASEGT. CDR3 length equals 15 residues. The CDR3 loop reads CASNLLAGGFNGQFF. Written as DNA, the CDR3 is TGTGCCAGCAACCTACTAGCGGGAGGCTTTAATGGGCAGTTCTTC.

This clonotype was counted at least ten times. V is TRBV20-1 and J is TRBJ2-7, with D uncertain. Germline CDR1 DFQATT, CDR2 SNEGSKA (reference sequence). V was shortened by 0 bases and J by 3 bases, with 15 bases between the two germline ends. The CDR3 has 15 residues. CDR3: CSARDLVEWGYEQYF. CDR3 DNA sequence: TGCAGTGCTAGAGATCTCGTCGAATGGGGCTACGAGCAGTACTTC.

This clonotype has more than one count but fewer than ten. This chain links TRBV12-3 or TRBV12-4 with TRBJ2-2; TRBD2 matches at 14 bases. This CDR3 is built from 17 residues. V lost 5 bases to trimming and J lost 5 bases; unmatched junction nucleotides: 7. CDR3 loop: CASSIGLAGGRTGELFF. The DNA for the CDR3 is TGTGCCAGCAGTATAGGACTAGCGGGAGGAAGGACCGGGGAGCTGTTTTTT.

This chain connects TRBV12-3 or TRBV12-4 to TRBJ2-7; D assignment may be TRBD1 or TRBD2 (6 bases each). V dropped 5 bases and J dropped 5 bases, with 16 bases sitting between them. The CDR3 loop spans 14 amino acids. Written as DNA, the CDR3 is TGTGCCAGCAGTAGGGGGGCTAGTGCGGACGAGCAGTACTTC. Protein sequence: CASSRGASADEQYF.

In this sample, this clonotype turned up many times. The rearrangement joins TRBV27 to TRBJ2-1; 7 nucleotides align to TRBD2. The CDR3 sequence is 15 residues long. CDR1 and CDR2 (germline): MNHEY, SMNVEV (reference sequence). The junction had 9 bases not matched to a gene; V was cut back by 6 bases and J by 4 bases. The CDR3 DNA reads TGTGCCAGCAGGGGAAGCGGGACTGCTTACAATGAGCAGTTCTTC. Amino acids: CASRGSGTAYNEQFF.

This clonotype was counted ten times or more. The rearrangement joins TRBV27 to TRBJ2-3; D perhaps matches TRBD2 (6 bases). In germline, CDR1 is MNHEY, CDR2 SMNVEV (reference sequence). The V and J ends lost 6 bases and 3 bases respectively, with 16 bases between them. The CDR3 spans 15 residues. The DNA of the CDR3 is TGTGCCAGCAGAGGTCTCGGGAGTTTGACAGATACGCAGTATTTT. This translates into CASRGLGSLTDTQYF.

In the case of this clonotype: This may arise from a read error, as a much more abundant clone is one base away. This chain uses TRBV28 with TRBJ2-5; 9 bases agree with TRBD1. The CDR3 runs 14 residues. The ends lost 5 bases at V and 9 bases at J; junction bases unmatched: 10. Germline V gives CDR1 MDHEN, CDR2 SYDVKM. The CDR3 DNA is TGTGCCAGCAGTCCCAGGACAGGGGTTGAGTCCCAGTACTTC. This encodes CASSPRTGVESQYF.

This clonotype appeared a few times. The chain recombines TRBV12-3 or TRBV12-4 with TRBJ1-1, with D uncertain. This CDR3 is 16 amino acids long. Trimming shortened V by 3 bases and J by 0 bases, and 14 bases separated the two germline ends. Here the CDR3 reads CASSFGRGVLNTEAFF. The CDR3 DNA reads as TGTGCCAGCAGTTTTGGCCGGGGTGTCTTGAACACTGAAGCTTTCTTT.

A word on this clonotype: A much larger clone sits a single nucleotide away, making a read error possible. This CDR3 is CASSTDSYNEQCF. The DNA for the CDR3 is TGTGCCAGCAGCACCGACTCCTACAATGAGCAGTGCTTC. The chain couples TRBV9 to TRBJ2-1; no clear D gene. The germline V gene encodes CDR1 SGDLS and CDR2 YYNGEE. This CDR3 contains 13 residues.

The table lists this clonotype with a few counts. The V and J genes are TRBV27 and TRBJ1-1, with unresolved D. Germline CDR1 reads MNHEY; CDR2 reads SMNVEV (reference sequence). Trimming took off 9 bases at V and 2 bases at J, with 16 bases between the two ends. This CDR3 region has 14 residues. CDR3 region: CASISESANTEAFF. The CDR3 bases are TGTGCCAGTATATCGGAATCGGCTAACACTGAAGCTTTCTTT.

This clonotype was seen at least ten times. The V call is TRBV13, the J call TRBJ1-1, with no clear D. The germline V and J ends were trimmed by 6 bases and 4 bases, with 18 bases remaining between them. This CDR3 is 15 amino acids long. Germline V gives CDR1 PRHDT, CDR2 FYEKMQ (reference sequence). In DNA, the CDR3 is TGTGCCAGCAGTTTAACGAGGACCCGGTCCACTGAAGCTTTCTTT. Protein product: CASSLTRTRSTEAFF.

With respect to this clonotype: One end of the junction is discordant with germline, which a read error may explain. The CDR3 DNA is TGTGCCAGCAGTACTGGGACAGCTCATGGCTGCACCTTC. This encodes CASSTGTAHGCTF. The V call is TRBV12-3 or TRBV12-4, the J call TRBJ1-2; the match to TRBD1 covers 7 bases. The CDR3 sequence is 13 residues long.

This clonotype showed up just a few times. The chain links TRBV3-1 to TRBJ1-6, with TRBD1 matching over 7 bases. Per the germline V gene, CDR1 is LGHDT and CDR2 is YNNKEL (reference sequence). This CDR3 has 17 residues. V was pared by 5 bases and J by 0 bases, with 7 bases of the junction left unmatched. In DNA form, the CDR3 reads TGTGCCAGCAGCTCCCTGGGACAGAGCTCCTATAATTCACCCCTCCACTTT. Its protein product is CASSSLGQSSYNSPLHF.

Regarding this clonotype: A much larger clone differs by one base, so this may be a read error. The chain recombines TRBV19 with TRBJ1-5, with TRBD1 matching over 7 bases. The CDR3 sequence is 16 residues long. J was trimmed by 3 bases and V by 4 bases; bases with no gene match: 9. Looked up from germline, CDR1 is LNHDA and CDR2 is SQIVND (reference sequence). CDR3 in amino acids: CASSNHGGTDNQPQHF. DNA for the CDR3: TGTGCCAGTAGTAACCATGGAGGGACAGACAATCAGCCCCAGCATTTT.

In this sample, this clonotype turned up a few times. The genes are TRBV5-4 and TRBJ2-7, with TRBD2 matching over 8 bases. V shed 4 bases and J 6 bases; nucleotides not matched to a gene: 15. This CDR3 is 16 amino acids long. The germline V gene has CDR1 SGHNT and CDR2 YYREEE (reference sequence). The DNA for the CDR3 is TGTGCCAGCAGCACCACCTCCGGGACTAGTTGGCTCGAGCAGTACTTC. It specifies CASSTTSGTSWLEQYF.

This clonotype occurred many times. The gene calls are TRBV12-3 or TRBV12-4 and TRBJ2-7; 8 bases agree with TRBD1. CDR3 length: 12 residues. J lost 3 bases, V lost 5 bases, and 0 bases had no gene match. The CDR3 DNA reads TGTGCCAGCAGTGGACAGGGCTACGAGCAGTACTTC. This codes for CASSGQGYEQYF.

This clonotype was detected only a few times. This chain connects TRBV11-3 to TRBJ2-1; 11 bases map to TRBD2. The CDR3 has 13 residues. Losses at the gene ends were 5 bases for V and 9 bases for J; bases not matched to a gene: 3. The germline V gene has CDR1 SGHNT and CDR2 YENEEA. CDR3 loop: CASSTGTSGEQFF. The DNA of the CDR3 is TGTGCCAGCAGCACCGGGACTAGCGGTGAGCAGTTCTTC.

Here the CDR3 DNA reads TGTGCCAGTAGTATCGGCGTATACAATGAGCAGTTCTTC. Amino acid sequence: CASSIGVYNEQFF. The chain employs TRBV19 and TRBJ2-1; D remains ambiguous. The germline V gene encodes CDR1 LNHDA and CDR2 SQIVND (reference sequence). The CDR3 is 13 residues long. V was trimmed by 3 bases and J by 4 bases, leaving 7 bases between them.

This clonotype has more than one count but fewer than ten. The CDR3 sequence: CASSPLGGGSYNEQFF. Written as DNA, the CDR3 is TGCGCCAGCAGCCCCCTGGGCGGGGGTTCCTACAATGAGCAGTTCTTC. The chain employs TRBV5-1 and TRBJ2-1; the match to TRBD2 covers 7 bases. V dropped 4 bases and J dropped 1; count of bases not matched to a gene: 8. This CDR3 has 16 amino acids. Germline V gene sequence: CDR1 SGHRS, CDR2 YFSETQ. The full variable domain, rest sourced from reference TRBV5-1 and TRBJ2-1, is KAGVTQTPRYLIKTRGQQVTLSCSPISGHRSVSWYQQTPGQGLQFLFEYFSETQRNKGNFPGRFSGRQFSNSRSEMNVSTLELGDSALYLCASSPLGGGSYNEQFFGPGTRLTVL.

This clonotype was counted at least ten times. J is TRBJ2-6 and V is TRBV7-9; D is unresolved. Trimming shortened V by 2 bases and J by 0 bases, and 8 bases separated the two germline ends. The V gene's germline CDR1 is SEHNR and CDR2 FQNEAQ (reference sequence). This CDR3 spans 16 amino acids. The CDR3 DNA is TGTGCCAGCAGCTTAATCGAGACCTCTGGGGCCAACGTCCTGACTTTC. Translation: CASSLIETSGANVLTF.